The source of this TCR beta chain is a study of blood T cells in healthy people across ages. The study, taken as a whole, reports: Among long-lived donors, naive CD4+ cells were more numerous and diversity higher than in aged donors.

The total RNA that was extracted per sample amounted to at least 5.5 micrograms. Remarks on this clonotype: Its cognate antigen is unknown.

Primers used in a second PCR of about 7 to 12 cycles were a sample-barcoded 5' primer and a J-beta primer mix. MiXCR, applied by TCRdb to the 5' RACE reads, yields one record per CDR3 protein. This table has 1.5 million to 2 million distinct CDR3 sequences, about 50% appearing once. With 5 bases removed from V and 0 bases from J, the gap between germline ends came to 16 bases. The CDR3 sequence is 16 residues long. Germline assignment: CDR1 MNHEY and CDR2 SVGEGT. The specimen was blood. The sequence was collected from a woman between 35 and 50 years old in good health. The chain carries TRBV6-2 or TRBV6-3 and TRBJ1-2; no clear D gene. CDR3: CASSPWTAFSNYGYTF. Written as DNA, the CDR3 is TGTGCCAGCAGTCCCTGGACGGCCTTTTCTAACTATGGCTACACCTTC.